This T cell receptor (beta chain) was identified during a study of technical replicates of blood from a few donors. Per the germline V gene, CDR1 is SGHRS and CDR2 is YFSETQ. The V gene end was trimmed by 3 bases and the J gene end by 4 bases; junction bases not matched to a gene: 7. This CDR3 spans 15 amino acids. Clones were read by immunoSEQ multiplex PCR, and TCRdb kept only the in-frame ones, dropping some. This sample has tens of thousands of clones, with 94% found just once. The chain uses TRBV5-1 and TRBJ1-1, with TRBD1 matching over 9 bases. Sequencing input: T cells isolated from PBMCs. The TCR was taken from a human donor in good health. The CDR3 nucleotides are TGCGCCAGCAGCTCCTCAAGGGACAGGGTCACTGAAGCTTTCTTT. Translation: CASSSSRDRVTEAFF.